This T cell receptor (beta chain) was found in a study of Graves' ophthalmopathy and Graves' hyperthyroidism (dated by TCRdb to 2017 to 2018). About the study as a whole: Peripheral blood samples were taken at the time of initial diagnosis, before any treatment was given. TCR beta repertoire signatures were used to distinguish Graves' ophthalmopathy from Graves' hyperthyroidism and to predict progression to ophthalmopathy. In total, 135 blood samples were TCR-sequenced: 40 to 45 ophthalmopathy, under 80 hyperthyroidism and some 17 hyperthyroidism-to-ophthalmopathy patients. A discovery set of more than 90 patients (around 40 ophthalmopathy, 60 or so stable hyperthyroidism) was enrolled to explore V-J signatures distinguishing ophthalmopathy from hyperthyroidism. An independent validation cohort was composed of 18 to 20 hyperthyroidism patients and about 17 patients who later progressed from hyperthyroidism to ophthalmopathy. In five to seven hyperthyroidism patients, the T-cell repertoire of thyroid tissue was compared with the T-cell repertoire of blood. Once sampling was done, hyperthyroidism patients were given methimazole at a starting dose of 30 mg daily, while ophthalmopathy patients were given high-dose intravenous methylprednisolone.

A patient counted as having stable hyperthyroidism if there was no progression to ophthalmopathy within 18 months of follow-up. The hyperthyroidism patients were 18 to 65 years old and newly diagnosed, with a disease duration of less than 2 months. Patients with other autoimmune diseases, uncontrolled infections, pregnancy or lactation were excluded from the study. Diagnosis relied on clinical symptoms, serum thyroxine, TRAb, thyroid ultrasound and orbital computed tomography. Using Ficoll-Paque density gradient centrifugation, PBMCs were isolated from about 9.2 ml of fresh peripheral blood. Trizol reagent was used to extract the total RNA, and its quality was then checked on an Agilent 2100 Bioanalyzer. This clonotype was counted ten times or more. Its antigen has not been determined. Qualities for individual bases were not recorded, and no much larger clone is one base off. The CDR3 holds 12 amino acids from the cysteine to the phenylalanine. Of the read, only the CDR3 DNA is kept; its 36 bases are in frame from base 1. The junction carries 12 bases between V and J, which are trimmed by 1 base and 11 bases respectively.

For repertoire sequencing, TCR beta CDR3 regions were amplified from RNA transcripts. The first round was an RT-PCR using HTBI primers with the Qiagen OneStep RT-PCR kit, and this first round was followed by a second-round multiplex PCR, then size selection and purification. Sequencing of the libraries was carried out on an Illumina HiSeq2000 in paired-end mode with 100 bp reads. Processing in the source paper ran as follows. Reads were processed with SOAPnuke, discarding reads with adapters, uncalled bases, mean Phred below 15, or no exact constant-primer or identifier match. COPE v1.2.5 was used to merge high-quality paired reads. Each unique nucleotide sequence was treated as a clonotype, and MiTCR v1.1 was used to align the clonotypes to the IMGT TRB V, D and J references. Analysis was restricted to V-J combinations with a frequency above 0.0001, which covered about 99% of repertoires. For each V-J combination, a TCR clonal expansion and chaos score was defined as F50 clonal expansion divided by the chaos observed in the TCRdist matrix. Features were reduced by Welch's t-statistics and random forest to some 13 V-J combinations, which fed a naive Bayes classifier. The similarity between thyroid and blood repertoires was quantified using the Morisita-Horn index. The public reads were reprocessed in TCRdb via fastp at Q25 and MiXCR, keeping in-frame beta chains. CDR3 protein sequences are deduplicated, and each keeps its most common genes and DNA. In this record, the V and J calls reflect TCRdb's handling and not the investigators' own analysis. Counted in this sample were 300,000 to 400,000 distinct CDR3 sequences; about 15% of them appeared once. 2.4% of the sample comes from the top ten.

Study-wide conclusions, independent of this receptor: Most expanded thyroid clonotypes with frequency above 0.001 were also detected in blood, suggesting blood repertoires may reflect the thyroid immune response. In validation, the model predicted ophthalmopathy progression with nearly 71% sensitivity and approximately 75% specificity; some twelve predicted patients were CT-confirmed with GO in a median of approximately 6.5 months. In cross-validation, the 13-signature model distinguished ophthalmopathy from stable hyperthyroidism with just over 85% sensitivity and roughly 84% specificity, while in the test set the corresponding values were about 80% and 75%. Sample size was not predetermined statistically, and investigators were not blinded to group allocation.

The V gene is TRBV12-3 or TRBV12-4 and the J gene is TRBJ2-7; the D gene lacks a confident call. This sequence was found in an adult woman with stable Graves' hyperthyroidism. Sample: peripheral blood. The nucleotide sequence reads TGTGCCAGCAGTTTAGTGGGCCCCGATAAGTACTTC. Its product reads: CASSLVGPDKYF.